One and the same sample provided the 23 T cell receptor beta chains below, sequenced in a study of T cell responses to AZD1222 COVID-19 vaccine. The protocol was immunoSEQ multiplex PCR, while the TCRdb copy is restricted to in-frame clones and leaves out a portion. This table has 150,000 to 250,000 clones, approximately 94% appearing once. The material was peripheral blood, obtained 28 days after the second AZD1222 dose. The source of these receptors is an adult who received the AZD1222 COVID-19 vaccine.

V is TRBV14 and J is TRBJ1-4; D is uncertain. Germline CDR1 is SGHDN and CDR2 is FVKESK. Trimming pared 0 bases from V and 10 bases from J, leaving 12 bases between. The CDR3 covers 14 residues. The CDR3 nucleotides are TGTGCCAGCAGCCAAGATTATCGGTCCGGAAAACTGTTTTTT. It translates to CASSQDYRSGKLFF.

The chain employs TRBV11-1 and TRBJ1-1; D not certain. This CDR3 has 13 residues. CDR1 and CDR2 (germline): SGHAT, FQDESV (reference sequence). V lost 6 bases and J 4 bases, leaving 12 bases between the germline ends. The CDR3 DNA is TGTGCCAGCAGTTTAAGGTACGGCACTGAAGCTTTCTTT. This codes for CASSLRYGTEAFF.

This rearrangement joins TRBV21-1 to TRBJ2-1; the table's D gene call, TRBD1, was not cross checked with the DNA. TRBV21-1 is shown as a pseudogene. This CDR3 spans 16 amino acids. The CDR3 sequence: CASSKAFVGPYNEQFF. CDR3 in DNA: TGTGCCAGCAGCAAAGCCTTCGTGGGGCCCTACAATGAGCAGTTCTTC.

The chain carries TRBV29-1 and TRBJ2-7, with TRBD2 matching over 11 bases. This CDR3 has 16 amino acids. The ends lost 5 bases at V and 0 bases at J; junction bases unmatched: 9. The V gene's germline CDR1 is SQVTM and CDR2 ANQGSEA. The DNA of the CDR3 is TGCAGCGTTCTTACTAGCGGGGGCTTCAGCTCCTACGAGCAGTACTTC. Translation: CSVLTSGGFSSYEQYF.

The chain employs TRBV3-1 (or the pseudogene TRBV3-2) and TRBJ1-1; D remains ambiguous. CDR3 length equals 15 residues. The V gene lost 2 bases and the J gene lost 0 bases, with 10 bases spanning the gap. The germline CDR1 and CDR2 sequences are LGHDT and YNNKEL (reference sequence). CDR3 loop: CASSQIPGLNTEAFF. The CDR3 DNA follows: TGTGCCAGCAGCCAAATTCCAGGCCTGAACACTGAAGCTTTCTTT.

V usage is TRBV19 and J usage is TRBJ2-7; D ambiguous. V lost 4 bases, J lost 9 bases, and 4 bases lay in between. Germline CDR1 and CDR2: LNHDA and SQIVND (reference sequence). The CDR3 extends over 9 amino acids. The CDR3, as DNA: TGTGCCAGTAGTAGTCTGCAGTACTTC. This translates into CASSSLQYF.

The chain recombines TRBV3-1 (or the pseudogene TRBV3-2) with TRBJ2-3; D gene ambiguous. Trimming cost V 1 base and J 3 bases, with 11 bases left between them. There are 15 residues in the CDR3. Germline V CDR1 and CDR2: LGHDT, YNNKEL (reference sequence). The DNA for the CDR3 is TGTGCCAGCAGCCAAGGGGGAAGGCGTACAGATACGCAGTATTTT. Its translation: CASSQGGRRTDTQYF.

The chain couples TRBV5-1 to TRBJ1-2, with no clear D. V was clipped by 5 bases and J by 6 bases, with 14 bases between them. This CDR3 comprises 13 residues. Germline V gene lookup returns CDR1 SGHRS and CDR2 YFSETQ. CDR3 DNA sequence: TGCGCCAGCAGGGCCAGAGAAGAGGATGGCTACACCTTC. It translates to CASRAREEDGYTF.

V and J are TRBV12-3 or TRBV12-4 and TRBJ2-7, with D possibly TRBD2 on 6 matching bases. The CDR3 is made up of 13 amino acids. Trimming took off 7 bases at V and 5 bases at J, with 15 bases between the two ends. The CDR3 sequence is CASNLRGTHEQYF. The CDR3 bases are TGTGCCAGCAACTTACGGGGGACCCACGAGCAGTACTTC.

The gene calls are TRBV28 and TRBJ2-1, with 9 nucleotides matching TRBD1. In germline, CDR1 is MDHEN, CDR2 SYDVKM. This CDR3 has 16 amino acids. Germline trimming cut 7 bases from V and 3 bases from J; bases unmatched to any gene: 10. The CDR3 sequence: CASNPPGQGNYNEQFF. The CDR3 DNA sequence: TGTGCCAGCAACCCCCCAGGACAGGGGAACTACAATGAGCAGTTCTTC. The full variable domain, rest sourced from reference TRBV28 and TRBJ2-1, is DVKVTQSSRYLVKRTGEKVFLECVQDMDHENMFWYRQDPGLGLRLIYFSYDVKMKEKGDIPEGYSVSREKKERFSLILESASTNQTSMYLCASNPPGQGNYNEQFFGPGTRLTVL.

V and J are TRBV4-2 and TRBJ2-3; tentatively, D is TRBD1 (5 bases). The CDR3 is 15 residues long. V shed 2 bases and J shed 6 bases, with 15 bases lying between them. Germline values: CDR1 LGHNA, CDR2 YNFKEQ. CDR3 nucleotide sequence: TGTGCCAGCAGCCAATACGCAGGGATGGCGGATACGCAGTATTTT. Amino acids: CASSQYAGMADTQYF.

The chain has TRBV19 and TRBJ2-7; D assignment may be TRBD1 or TRBD2 (5 bases each). The CDR3 is 12 amino acids. Germline V gives CDR1 LNHDA, CDR2 SQIVND (reference sequence). Here the CDR3 reads CASGTFPSEQYF. The CDR3 DNA reads as TGTGCTTCAGGGACCTTCCCCTCCGAGCAGTACTTC. The whole variable domain, remainder taken from reference TRBV19 and TRBJ2-7, is DGGITQSPKYLFRKEGQNVTLSCEQNLNHDAMYWYRQDPGQGLRLIYYSQIVNDFQKGDIAEGYSVSREKKESFPLTVTSAQKNPTAFYLCASGTFPSEQYFGPGTRLTVT.

The chain has TRBV18 and TRBJ2-5; D is uncertain. V was trimmed by 1 base and J by 1 base, leaving 10 bases between them. The CDR3 totals 15 residues. CDR1 KGHSH and CDR2 LQKENI come from the germline V gene. The DNA for the CDR3 is TGTGCCAGCTCACCACAACGACGGAGCCAAGAGACCCAGTACTTC. It codes for CASSPQRRSQETQYF.

The DNA of the CDR3 is TGTGCCAGCAGTTACAGGTGGTGGAGTAATGAAAAACTGTTTTTT. Translation gives CASSYRWWSNEKLFF. This chain links TRBV6-5 with TRBJ1-4, with D uncertain. The V gene's germline CDR1 is MNHEY and CDR2 SVGAGI. V was cut by 2 bases and J by 4 bases, with 11 bases left in between. The CDR3 length is 15 residues.

The V and J genes are TRBV9 and TRBJ1-2, with D possibly matching TRBD1 (6 bases). Looked up from germline, CDR1 is SGDLS and CDR2 is YYNGEE. Between the trimmed V and J ends, which lost 4 bases and 4 bases, there was a span of 14 bases. The CDR3 spans 14 residues. DNA for the CDR3: TGTGCCAGCAGCCTCAATGGACAGACCTATGGCTACACCTTC. Translated: CASSLNGQTYGYTF. Combining the CDR3 with reference TRBV9 and TRBJ1-2 gives the whole variable domain DSGVTQTPKHLITATGQRVTLRCSPRSGDLSVYWYQQSLDQGLQFLIQYYNGEERAKGNILERFSAQQFPDLHSELNLSSLELGDSALYFCASSLNGQTYGYTFGSGTRLTVV.

The CDR3 is CASSVSGTGDGYTF. The CDR3 region has the DNA TGTGCCAGCAGCGTATCCGGGACAGGGGATGGCTACACCTTC. The chain couples TRBV9 to TRBJ1-2, with TRBD1 matching 10 bases. The CDR3 is 14 amino acids. V was clipped by 1 base and J by 6 bases; unmatched bases: 3. From germline, CDR1 is SGDLS and CDR2 YYNGEE.

This chain's CDR3 is CASQGIGGDSYEQYF. Written as DNA, the CDR3 is TGTGCCAGCCAGGGCATCGGGGGGGACTCCTACGAGCAGTACTTC. V gene TRBV19 combines with J gene TRBJ2-7, with 8 bases lining up with TRBD2. Trimming removed 9 bases from V and 0 bases from J; junction bases left unmatched: 10. CDR3 length: 15 amino acids. From germline, CDR1 is LNHDA and CDR2 SQIVND (reference sequence).

The chain uses TRBV9 and TRBJ2-3; tentative D call: TRBD2 (5 bases). Per the germline V gene, CDR1 is SGDLS and CDR2 is YYNGEE. V was pared by 6 bases and J by 2 bases, with 10 bases between. The CDR3 is made up of 13 amino acids. The CDR3 nucleotides read TGTGCCAGCAATTGGGAGCCCACAGATACGCAGTATTTT. Translation: CASNWEPTDTQYF.

The genes are TRBV4-2 and TRBJ1-3; D ambiguous. Trimming took 1 base from V and 0 from J, leaving 10 bases between them. The CDR3 runs 16 residues. Germline V gene lookup returns CDR1 LGHNA and CDR2 YNFKEQ. CDR3 bases: TGTGCCAGCAGCCAAGGGGCTTTTTCCTCTGGAAACACCATATATTTT. Translating gives CASSQGAFSSGNTIYF.

In this sample, this clone turned up a few times. The chain links TRBV29-1 to TRBJ1-2; 8 positions match TRBD1. The CDR3 sequence is 17 residues long. Germline V gene lookup returns CDR1 SQVTM and CDR2 ANQGSEA. Unmatched junction bases numbered 15, after V lost 3 bases and J lost 3 bases. Written as DNA, the CDR3 is TGCAGCGTTGACCCGGGACAGGATTCGGGACGATACTATGGCTACACCTTC. The encoded protein is CSVDPGQDSGRYYGYTF.

This chain links TRBV5-1 with TRBJ1-2; D gene ambiguous. Looked up from germline, CDR1 is SGHRS and CDR2 is YFSETQ. Trimming shortened V by 4 bases and J by 6 bases, and 10 bases separated the two germline ends. The CDR3 covers 12 residues. The CDR3 loop reads CASSQERNGYTF. The DNA for the CDR3 is TGCGCCAGCAGCCAGGAGAGGAATGGCTACACCTTC.

The chain is built from TRBV6-5 and TRBJ1-2; 8 bases match TRBD1. The CDR3 runs to 14 residues. Trimming took 7 bases from V and 8 from J; bases not matched to a gene: 12. The germline V gene encodes CDR1 MNHEY and CDR2 SVGAGI. As DNA, the CDR3 is TGTGCCAGCACCCAACTCCAGGGGGCGAGGGGCTACACCTTC. Translation gives CASTQLQGARGYTF.

This chain uses TRBV18 with TRBJ1-4; no clear D. The V end lost 3 bases, the J end lost 3 bases, and 11 bases lay between the germline ends. The CDR3 has 15 residues. Germline V CDR1 and CDR2: KGHSH, LQKENI. The chain's CDR3 is CASSPGSLANEKLFF. The CDR3 region has the DNA TGTGCCAGCTCACCCGGGAGTTTGGCTAATGAAAAACTGTTTTTT.